This T cell receptor beta chain was sequenced for a study of OX40 agonist ivuxolimab in advanced cancers. Study at large: Across the patients, intravenous ivuxolimab was delivered every 2 weeks at 0.01 to 10 mg/kg.

Here immunoSEQ multiplex PCR was the method, and the copy in TCRdb shows in-frame clones only, minus some. The data contain approximately 81,000 clones, 81% of them singletons. CDR3 size: 17 residues. V gave up 6 bases and J gave up 4 bases; unmatched junction bases: 14. Germline V gene data show CDR1 as MGHRA and CDR2 as YSYEKL. The receptor was derived from an adult with an advanced solid tumor such as melanoma, head and neck, liver or kidney cancer. The rearrangement joins TRBV4-1 to TRBJ1-2; TRBD1 aligns across 10 bases. The starting material was CD4+ or CD8+ T cells sorted from blood, obtained in a trial of the OX40 agonist ivuxolimab. The CDR3 nucleotides read TGCGCCAGCAGGTCTCCGGGACAGGGGCCTTTTCCCTATGGCTACACCTTC. As protein: CASRSPGQGPFPYGYTF.